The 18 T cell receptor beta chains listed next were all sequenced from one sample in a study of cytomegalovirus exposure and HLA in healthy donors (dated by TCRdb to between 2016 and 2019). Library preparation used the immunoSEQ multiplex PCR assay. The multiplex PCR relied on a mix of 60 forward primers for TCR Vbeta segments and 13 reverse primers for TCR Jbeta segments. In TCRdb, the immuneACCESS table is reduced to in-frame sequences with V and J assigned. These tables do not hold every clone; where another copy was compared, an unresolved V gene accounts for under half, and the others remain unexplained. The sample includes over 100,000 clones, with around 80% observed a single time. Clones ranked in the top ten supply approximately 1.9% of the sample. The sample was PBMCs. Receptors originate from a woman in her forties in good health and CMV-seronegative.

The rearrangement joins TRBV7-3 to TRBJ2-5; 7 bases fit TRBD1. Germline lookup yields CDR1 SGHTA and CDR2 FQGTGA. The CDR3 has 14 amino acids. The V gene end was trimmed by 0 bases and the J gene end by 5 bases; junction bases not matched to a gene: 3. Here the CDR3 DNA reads TGTGCCAGCAGCTTAACAGGGGGCGGTGAGACCCAGTACTTC. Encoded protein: CASSLTGGGETQYF.

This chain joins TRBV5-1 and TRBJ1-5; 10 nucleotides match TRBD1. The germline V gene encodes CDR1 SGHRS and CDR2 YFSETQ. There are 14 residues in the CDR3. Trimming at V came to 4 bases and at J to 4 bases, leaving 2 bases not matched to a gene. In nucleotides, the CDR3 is TGCGCCAGCAGCCCGGGACAGGGGAATCAGCCCCAGCATTTT. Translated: CASSPGQGNQPQHF.

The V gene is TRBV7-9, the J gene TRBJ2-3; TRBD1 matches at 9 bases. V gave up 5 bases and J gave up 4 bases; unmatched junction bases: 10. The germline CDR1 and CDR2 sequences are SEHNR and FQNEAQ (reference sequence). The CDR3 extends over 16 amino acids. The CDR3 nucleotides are TGTGCCAGCAGCAGAACAGGGGGCGTTGGGGCAGATACGCAGTATTTT. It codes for CASSRTGGVGADTQYF.

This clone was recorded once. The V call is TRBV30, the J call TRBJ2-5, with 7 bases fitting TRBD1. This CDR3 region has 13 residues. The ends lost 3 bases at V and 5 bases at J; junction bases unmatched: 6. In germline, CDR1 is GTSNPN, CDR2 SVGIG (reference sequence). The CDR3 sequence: CAWSEGARETQYF. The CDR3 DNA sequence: TGTGCCTGGAGCGAGGGGGCGCGGGAGACCCAGTACTTC.

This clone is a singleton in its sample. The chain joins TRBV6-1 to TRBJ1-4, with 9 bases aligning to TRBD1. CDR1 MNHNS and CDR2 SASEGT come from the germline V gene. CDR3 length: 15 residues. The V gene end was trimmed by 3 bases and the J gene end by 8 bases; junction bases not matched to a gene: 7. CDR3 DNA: TGTGCCAGCAGTGAGGGGGACAGGGTCGGCGAAAAACTGTTTTTT. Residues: CASSEGDRVGEKLFF.

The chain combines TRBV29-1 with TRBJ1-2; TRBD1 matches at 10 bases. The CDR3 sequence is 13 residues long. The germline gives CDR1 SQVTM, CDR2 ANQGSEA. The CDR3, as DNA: TGCAGTGCCCCGGACAGGGGGGAGTATGGCTACACCTTC. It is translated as CSAPDRGEYGYTF. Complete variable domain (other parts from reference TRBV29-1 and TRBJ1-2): SAVISQKPSRDICQRGTSLTIQCQVDSQVTMMFWYRQQPGQSLTLIATANQGSEATYESGFVIDKFPISRPNLTFSTLTVSNMSPEDSSIYLCSAPDRGEYGYTFGSGTRLTVV.

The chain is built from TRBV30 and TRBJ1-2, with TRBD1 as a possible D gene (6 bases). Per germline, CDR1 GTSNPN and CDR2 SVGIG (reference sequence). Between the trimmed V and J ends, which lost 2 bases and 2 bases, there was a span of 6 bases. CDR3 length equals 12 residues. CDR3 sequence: CAWSRGNYGYTF. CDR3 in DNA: TGTGCCTGGAGTAGGGGGAACTATGGCTACACCTTC.

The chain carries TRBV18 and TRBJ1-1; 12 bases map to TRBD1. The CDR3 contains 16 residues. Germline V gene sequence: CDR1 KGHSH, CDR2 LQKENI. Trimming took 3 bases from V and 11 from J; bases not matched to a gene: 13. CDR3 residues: CASSPLGGQGARWAFF. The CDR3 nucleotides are TGTGCCAGCTCACCCCTTGGGGGACAGGGGGCTCGTTGGGCTTTCTTT.

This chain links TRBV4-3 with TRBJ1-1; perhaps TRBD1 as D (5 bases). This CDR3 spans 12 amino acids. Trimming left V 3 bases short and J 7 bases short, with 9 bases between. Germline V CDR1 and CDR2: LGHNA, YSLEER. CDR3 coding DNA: TGCGCCAGCAGCCAGGCAGACAGTGAAGCTTTCTTT. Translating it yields CASSQADSEAFF.

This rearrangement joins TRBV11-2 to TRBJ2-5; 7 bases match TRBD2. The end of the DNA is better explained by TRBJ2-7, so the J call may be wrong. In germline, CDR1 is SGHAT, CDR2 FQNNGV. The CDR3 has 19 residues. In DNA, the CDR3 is TGTGCCAGCAGCTTAGTGGCGGGAGACCCGCGCGTGAGCTCCTACGAGCAGTACTTC. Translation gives CASSLVAGDPRVSSYEQYF.

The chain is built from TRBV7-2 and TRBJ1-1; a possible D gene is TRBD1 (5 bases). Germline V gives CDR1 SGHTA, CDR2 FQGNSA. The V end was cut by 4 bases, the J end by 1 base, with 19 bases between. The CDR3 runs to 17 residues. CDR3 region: CASSSTILGQGNTEAFF. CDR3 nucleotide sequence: TGTGCCAGCAGCTCGACCATCCTTGGGCAGGGGAACACTGAAGCTTTCTTT.

The CDR3 coding sequence is TGTGCCAGTATGGGGGACAGGGCTAGCGAAAAACTGTTTTTT. As protein: CASMGDRASEKLFF. The genes are TRBV19 and TRBJ1-4, with 9 positions matching TRBD1. Germline V gene lookup returns CDR1 LNHDA and CDR2 SQIVND (reference sequence). CDR3 length: 14 amino acids. V shed 7 bases and J 8 bases; nucleotides not matched to a gene: 8.

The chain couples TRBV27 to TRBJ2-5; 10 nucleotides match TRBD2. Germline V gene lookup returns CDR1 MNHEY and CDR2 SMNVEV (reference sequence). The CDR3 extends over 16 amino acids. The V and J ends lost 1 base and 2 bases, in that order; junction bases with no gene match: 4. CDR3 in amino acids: CASSLFSGGRQETQYF. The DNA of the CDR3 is TGTGCCAGCAGTTTATTTAGCGGGGGGCGGCAAGAGACCCAGTACTTC.

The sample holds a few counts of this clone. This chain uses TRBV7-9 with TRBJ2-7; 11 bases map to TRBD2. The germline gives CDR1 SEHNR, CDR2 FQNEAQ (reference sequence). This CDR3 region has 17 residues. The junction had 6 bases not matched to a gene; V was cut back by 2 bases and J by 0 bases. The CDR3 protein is CASSLRTSGLSSYEQYF. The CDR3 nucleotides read TGTGCCAGCAGCTTAAGGACTAGCGGGCTTAGCTCCTACGAGCAGTACTTC.

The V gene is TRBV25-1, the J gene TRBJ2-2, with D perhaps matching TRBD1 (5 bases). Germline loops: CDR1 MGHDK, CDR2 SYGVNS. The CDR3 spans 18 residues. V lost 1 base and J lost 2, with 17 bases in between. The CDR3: CASSELLVSGHNTGELFF. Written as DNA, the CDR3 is TGTGCCAGCAGTGAATTGTTAGTTTCCGGACATAACACCGGGGAGCTGTTTTTT.

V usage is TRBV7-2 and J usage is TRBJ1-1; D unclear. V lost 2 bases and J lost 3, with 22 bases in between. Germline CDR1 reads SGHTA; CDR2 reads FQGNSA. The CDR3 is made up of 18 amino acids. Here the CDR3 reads CASSLISGDGRMDTEAFF. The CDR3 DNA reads TGTGCCAGCAGCTTAATCTCGGGTGATGGCAGAATGGACACTGAAGCTTTCTTT.

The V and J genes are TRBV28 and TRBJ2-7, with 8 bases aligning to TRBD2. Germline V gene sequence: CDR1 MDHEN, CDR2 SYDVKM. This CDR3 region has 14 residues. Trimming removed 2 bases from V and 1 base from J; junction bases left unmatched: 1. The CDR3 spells CASSLGGRSYEQYF. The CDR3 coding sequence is TGTGCCAGCAGTTTAGGCGGGAGGTCCTACGAGCAGTACTTC.

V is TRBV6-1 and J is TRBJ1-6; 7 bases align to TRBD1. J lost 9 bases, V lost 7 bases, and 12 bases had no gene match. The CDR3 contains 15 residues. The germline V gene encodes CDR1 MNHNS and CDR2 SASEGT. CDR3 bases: TGTGCCAGCACCAAAGACAGGGAGACGATTTCACCCCTCCACTTT. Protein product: CASTKDRETISPLHF.